A single sample gave rise to the 26 T cell receptor beta chains below, sequenced in a study of CD8+ T cells in alopecia areata. Sample treatment: oral pan-JAK inhibitor, 5-10 mg twice daily. Once RNA had been extracted, it was reverse transcribed into cDNA to act as the sequencing template. Using immunoSEQ multiplex PCR, the repertoire was profiled, and TCRdb retains in-frame clones only, with some absent. The table lists approximately 150,000 clones, approximately 57% of them singletons. Specimen: CD4+ T cells sorted from blood, collected at week 24, from a patient treated with tofacitinib. The receptors derive from a human donor with alopecia areata.

The chain recombines TRBV29-1 with TRBJ2-1; 9 nucleotides align to TRBD2. V lost 7 bases and J lost 7; bases outside the gene matches: 11. Germline loops: CDR1 SQVTM, CDR2 ANQGSEA. The CDR3 has 14 residues. The CDR3 DNA follows: TGCAGCGGGAAAGGCGGGGGGGCCCGGAATGAGCAGTTCTTC. This encodes CSGKGGGARNEQFF.

This clone was recorded a few times. CDR3: CASSLVSQGFNGYTF. The CDR3, as DNA: TGTGCCAGCAGTTTAGTATCACAGGGGTTTAATGGCTACACCTTC. J is TRBJ1-2 and V is TRBV27, with TRBD1 identical over 7 bases. The CDR3 contains 15 residues. Trimming at V came to 2 bases and at J to 6 bases, leaving 9 bases not matched to a gene. The germline V gene has CDR1 MNHEY and CDR2 SMNVEV (reference sequence).

V and J are TRBV30 and TRBJ2-2; a possible D gene is TRBD1 (6 bases). Per the germline V gene, CDR1 is GTSNPN and CDR2 is SVGIG (reference sequence). V was pared by 2 bases and J by 4 bases, with 11 bases between. The CDR3 loop spans 14 amino acids. CDR3 sequence reads: CAWSRQGITGELFF. Here the CDR3 DNA reads TGTGCCTGGAGTCGGCAGGGGATCACCGGGGAGCTGTTTTTT.

This rearrangement joins TRBV6-4 to TRBJ2-2; 7 nucleotides line up with TRBD1. The CDR3 runs 16 residues. The V gene's germline CDR1 is MRHNA and CDR2 SNTAGT. J lost 3 bases, V lost 3 bases, and 7 bases had no gene match. Here the CDR3 DNA reads TGTGCCAGCAGTGAACAGACAGGGTCTTACACCGGGGAGCTGTTTTTT. Protein product: CASSEQTGSYTGELFF.

The rearrangement links TRBV30 to TRBJ1-6; no definite D call. Germline CDR1 GTSNPN, CDR2 SVGIG (reference sequence). This CDR3 has 14 residues. Trimming took 3 bases from V and 7 from J, leaving 13 bases between them. This CDR3 reads CAWRPWGVNSPLHF. In DNA form, the CDR3 reads TGTGCCTGGAGACCATGGGGAGTAAATTCACCCCTCCACTTT.

The J gene is TRBJ1-1, the V gene TRBV19; a weak D match, TRBD1 (6 bases). Trimming shortened V by 7 bases and J by 1 base, and 25 bases separated the two germline ends. This CDR3 region has 18 residues. Looked up from germline, CDR1 is LNHDA and CDR2 is SQIVND (reference sequence). The chain's CDR3 is CASTSGGQGVPTNTEAFF. The CDR3 nucleotides read TGTGCCAGTACTTCCGGGGGGCAGGGAGTCCCTACGAACACTGAAGCTTTCTTT.

The V call is TRBV28, the J call TRBJ1-5; 10 nucleotides line up with TRBD1. There are 18 residues in the CDR3. The trim removed 4 bases at V and 2 bases at J, leaving 11 bases unmatched. The germline gives CDR1 MDHEN, CDR2 SYDVKM. The CDR3 bases are TGTGCCAGCAGTTCGGTCCCGGGACAGGGGAGCGGCAATCAGCCCCAGCATTTT. It yields the protein CASSSVPGQGSGNQPQHF.

The J gene is TRBJ1-1, the V gene TRBV6-5, with unresolved D. The V gene's germline CDR1 is MNHEY and CDR2 SVGAGI. The CDR3 has 13 amino acids. Trimming shortened V by 3 bases and J by 1 base, and 6 bases separated the two germline ends. The CDR3 nucleotides read TGTGCCAGCAGTTATACCCCGAACACTGAAGCTTTCTTT. Residues: CASSYTPNTEAFF.

The chain recombines TRBV6-5 with TRBJ1-1; weak D call: TRBD1 (5 bases). The CDR3 has 13 residues. Trimming stripped 6 bases from V and 5 bases from J, with 13 bases between. The germline V gene has CDR1 MNHEY and CDR2 SVGAGI. The CDR3 loop reads CASRQGMWTEAFF. In DNA form, the CDR3 reads TGTGCCAGCAGGCAGGGAATGTGGACTGAAGCTTTCTTT.

The rearrangement uses TRBV15 and TRBJ1-5; 7 nucleotides line up with TRBD1. V lost 0 bases to trimming and J lost 5 bases; unmatched junction nucleotides: 10. This CDR3 spans 17 amino acids. Germline V gene data show CDR1 as LNHNV and CDR2 as YYDKDF (reference sequence). CDR3 DNA: TGTGCCACCAGCAGAGACATGCCCGGGACAGTAGATCAGCCCCAGCATTTT. It is translated as CATSRDMPGTVDQPQHF. The whole variable domain, filled in from reference TRBV15 and TRBJ1-5, reads DAMVIQNPRYQVTQFGKPVTLSCSQTLNHNVMYWYQQKSSQAPKLLFHYYDKDFNNEADTPDNFQSRRPNTSFCFLDIRSPGLGDTAMYLCATSRDMPGTVDQPQHFGDGTRLSIL.

The chain is built from TRBV5-1 and TRBJ2-3; D might be TRBD2 (6 bases). Per the germline V gene, CDR1 is SGHRS and CDR2 is YFSETQ. CDR3 length equals 17 residues. V lost 0 bases to trimming and J lost 4 bases, with 18 bases between them. The CDR3 bases are TGCGCCAGCAGCTTGGCCACATCAACTAGCTGGGCAGATACGCAGTATTTT. Protein sequence: CASSLATSTSWADTQYF. Full variable domain (rest looked up from reference TRBV5-1 and TRBJ2-3): KAGVTQTPRYLIKTRGQQVTLSCSPISGHRSVSWYQQTPGQGLQFLFEYFSETQRNKGNFPGRFSGRQFSNSRSEMNVSTLELGDSALYLCASSLATSTSWADTQYFGPGTRLTVL.

The genes are TRBV15 and TRBJ2-3; D is unresolved. Germline V CDR1 and CDR2: LNHNV, YYDKDF (reference sequence). V lost 1 base and J 3 bases, leaving 5 bases between the germline ends. The CDR3 sequence is 13 residues long. CDR3 in amino acids: CATSRGRTDTQYF. The CDR3 DNA sequence: TGTGCCACCAGCAGAGGAAGGACAGATACGCAGTATTTT.

The chain employs TRBV30 and TRBJ2-7; D not certain. This CDR3 region has 11 residues. Germline V gives CDR1 GTSNPN, CDR2 SVGIG (reference sequence). V shed 2 bases and J shed 7 bases, with 9 bases lying between them. In nucleotides, the CDR3 is TGTGCCTGGAGTACACCTAGAGAGCAGTACTTC. Amino acids: CAWSTPREQYF.

This rearrangement joins TRBV29-1 to TRBJ2-7, with a weak D call TRBD2 (5 bases). The germline gives CDR1 SQVTM, CDR2 ANQGSEA. Trimming left V 1 base short and J 0 bases short, with 7 bases between. CDR3 length: 13 residues. The CDR3 nucleotides are TGCAGCGTTGAAGCGGGGAGCTCCTACGAGCAGTACTTC. This sequence encodes CSVEAGSSYEQYF.

This clone has more than one count but fewer than ten. The rearrangement joins TRBV29-1 to TRBJ2-7; the D is unclear. The CDR3 loop spans 12 amino acids. Trimming took off 5 bases at V and 0 bases at J, with 8 bases between the two ends. The V gene's germline CDR1 is SQVTM and CDR2 ANQGSEA. The DNA of the CDR3 is TGCAGCGTTTCAGAAATCTCCTACGAGCAGTACTTC. This translates into CSVSEISYEQYF.

The rearrangement links TRBV7-8 to TRBJ1-1; D unclear. V gave up 5 bases and J gave up 1 base, with 11 bases separating them. CDR1 is SGHVS and CDR2 is FQNEAQ in the germline V gene. The CDR3 has 14 amino acids. The CDR3 spells CASSTYSENTEAFF. CDR3 DNA sequence: TGTGCCAGCAGCACCTACTCGGAGAACACTGAAGCTTTCTTT.

The chain links TRBV12-5 to TRBJ1-2; TRBD1 matches 9 bases. V was pared by 6 bases and J by 9 bases, with 8 bases of the junction left unmatched. The CDR3 consists of 13 residues. The germline V gene has CDR1 LGHNT and CDR2 FRNRAP. The CDR3 region has the DNA TGTGCTAGTGGACGGGACAGGGACCTCCGCTACACCTTC. It encodes CASGRDRDLRYTF.

The chain joins TRBV29-1 to TRBJ1-2; 10 bases agree with TRBD1. Germline-derived CDR1 and CDR2 are SQVTM and ANQGSEA. This CDR3 spans 14 amino acids. V lost 7 bases, J lost 3 bases, and 8 bases stayed unmatched. CDR3 sequence: CSADRQGAYYGYTF. In DNA, the CDR3 is TGCAGCGCGGACCGACAGGGGGCTTACTATGGCTACACCTTC.

This clone was picked up a small number of times. The chain joins TRBV29-1 to TRBJ2-3; the match to TRBD2 covers 12 bases. Germline-derived CDR1 and CDR2 are SQVTM and ANQGSEA. Trimming cost V 7 bases and J 2 bases; bases outside gene matches: 4. The CDR3 totals 14 residues. The CDR3 DNA follows: TGCAGCGCCGGACTAGCGGGGACCACAGATACGCAGTATTTT. Its protein product is CSAGLAGTTDTQYF.

This rearrangement joins TRBV2 to TRBJ2-7; D not certain. The CDR3 has 11 amino acids. CDR1 and CDR2 from the germline V gene are SNHLY and FYNNEI. Trimming left V 7 bases short and J 2 bases short, with 6 bases between. CDR3 loop: CASTATYEQYF. CDR3 DNA: TGTGCCAGCACTGCCACCTACGAGCAGTACTTC. Filled out from reference TRBV2 and TRBJ2-7, the complete variable domain reads EPEVTQTPSHQVTQMGQEVILRCVPISNHLYFYWYRQILGQKVEFLVSFYNNEISEKSEIFDDQFSVERPDGSNFTLKIRSTKLEDSAMYFCASTATYEQYFGPGTRLTVT.

This chain uses TRBV29-1 with TRBJ2-2, with TRBD2 identical over 13 bases. Germline V gene sequence: CDR1 SQVTM, CDR2 ANQGSEA. Losses at the gene ends were 6 bases for V and 6 bases for J; bases not matched to a gene: 10. The CDR3 sequence is 16 residues long. The CDR3 DNA sequence: TGCAGCGTCTTGACCCCGGGACTAGCGGGGCCCGGGGAGCTGTTTTTT. It codes for CSVLTPGLAGPGELFF.

There are a few counts of this clone. The V call is TRBV29-1, the J call TRBJ2-7; 9 bases are a match to TRBD1. This CDR3 contains 16 residues. Per germline, CDR1 SQVTM and CDR2 ANQGSEA. J gave up 1 base and V 0 bases, and 7 bases lay outside the gene matches. The CDR3 spells CSVEDPIQGASYEQYF. CDR3 sequence (DNA): TGCAGCGTTGAAGACCCAATACAGGGGGCTTCCTACGAGCAGTACTTC.

V and J are TRBV30 and TRBJ2-7, with 8 nucleotides matching TRBD2. The CDR3 consists of 13 residues. Unmatched junction bases numbered 6, after V lost 3 bases and J lost 5 bases. Looked up from germline, CDR1 is GTSNPN and CDR2 is SVGIG (reference sequence). Written as DNA, the CDR3 is TGTGCCTGGAGCCCCAGCGGGGGAAACGAGCAGTACTTC. Its protein product is CAWSPSGGNEQYF. The whole variable domain, remainder taken from reference TRBV30 and TRBJ2-7, is SQTIHQWPATLVQPVGSPLSLECTVEGTSNPNLYWYRQAAGRGLQLLFYSVGIGQISSEVPQNLSASRPQDRQFILSSKKLLLSDSGFYLCAWSPSGGNEQYFGPGTRLTVT.

This clone was observed a handful of times. V gene TRBV11-2 combines with J gene TRBJ2-6; 7 bases fit TRBD2. Trimming cost V 5 bases and J 0 bases; bases outside gene matches: 4. Germline loops: CDR1 SGHAT, CDR2 FQNNGV. The CDR3 contains 16 residues. Here the CDR3 reads CASSARTSSGANVLTF. The DNA for the CDR3 is TGTGCCAGCAGCGCCCGGACTAGCTCTGGGGCCAACGTCCTGACTTTC.

This chain joins TRBV2 and TRBJ2-7; 8 bases fit TRBD1. The CDR3 spans 14 residues. Trimming took 5 bases from V and 3 from J; bases not matched to a gene: 6. CDR1 is SNHLY and CDR2 is FYNNEI in the germline V gene. The CDR3 sequence is CASSSQGTGYEQYF. In nucleotides, the CDR3 is TGTGCCAGCAGTTCCCAAGGGACAGGCTACGAGCAGTACTTC.

The sample holds a few counts of this clone. The rearrangement joins TRBV29-1 to TRBJ2-4; the match to TRBD2 covers 9 bases. CDR1 is SQVTM and CDR2 is ANQGSEA in the germline V gene. The CDR3 sequence is 11 residues long. V lost 6 bases to trimming and J lost 11 bases; unmatched junction nucleotides: 5. CDR3 loop: CSVDLAGLQYF. The CDR3 region has the DNA TGCAGCGTCGATCTAGCGGGGCTTCAGTACTTC.